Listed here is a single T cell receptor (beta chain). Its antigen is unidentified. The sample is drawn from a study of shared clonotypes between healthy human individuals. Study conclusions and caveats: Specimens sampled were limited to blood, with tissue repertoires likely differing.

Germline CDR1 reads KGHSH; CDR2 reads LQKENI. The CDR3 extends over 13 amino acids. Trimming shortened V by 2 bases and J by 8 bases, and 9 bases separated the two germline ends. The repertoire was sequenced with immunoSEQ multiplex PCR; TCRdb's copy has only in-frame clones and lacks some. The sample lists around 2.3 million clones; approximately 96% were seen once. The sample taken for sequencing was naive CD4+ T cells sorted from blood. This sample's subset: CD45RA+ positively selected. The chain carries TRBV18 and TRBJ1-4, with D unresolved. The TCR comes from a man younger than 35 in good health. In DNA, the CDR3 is TGTGCCAGCTCACCAATCTCTGGGGAAAAACTGTTTTTT. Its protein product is CASSPISGEKLFF.